A selection of T cell receptor beta chains follows, all from one sample in a study of prognosis after radiotherapy for stage I lung cancer. One entry per CDR3 protein results from TCRdb running MiXCR on the multiplex PCR reads. The sample includes approximately 20,000 distinct CDR3 sequences, about a quarter of them seen just once. Source: PBMCs, taken before or after stereotactic body radiation therapy (not recorded which). These receptors came from a donor over 45 with non-small cell lung cancer. Both conserved end residues are part of each CDR3. A D gene is named only where the DNA matches it firmly. Size values are once, few and many counts, or a class for expanded clones, and some rows have none.

size	V	D	J	DNA	CDR3
few	TRBV6-4	TRBD2	TRBJ2-3	TGTGCCAGCGGCGATGGACTAGCGGGAGATGCAGATACGCAGTATTTT	CASGDGLAGDADTQYF
many	TRBV20-1	-	TRBJ1-1	TGCAGTGCTAGAGATTTCTGGGGCAGTCACACTGAAGCTTTCTTT	CSARDFWGSHTEAFF
many	TRBV20-1	TRBD2	TRBJ2-5	TGCAGTGCTCCTGACGGTAGCGGGAGCGGGGAGACCCAGTACTTC	CSAPDGSGSGETQYF
many	TRBV20-1	TRBD2	TRBJ2-1	TGCAGTGCTACCGGGACTAGCAAAATCGATGAGCAGTTCTTC	CSATGTSKIDEQFF
-	TRBV6-2/TRBV6-3	-	TRBJ2-7	TGTGCCAGTAGTTACGAAACTTCGAGCTACGAGCGGTACTTC	CASSYETSSYERYF
many	TRBV3-1	-	TRBJ1-5	TGTGCCAGCAGCCTAAGACGCAATCAGCCCCAGCATTTT	CASSLRRNQPQHF
many	TRBV30	-	TRBJ1-4	TGTGCCTGGAGTTGGAATGTAGCTAATGAAAAACTGTTTTTT	CAWSWNVANEKLFF
-	TRBV20-1	-	TRBJ2-3	TGCAGTGCCTCTGATCTGGTCGGGTTAAGTACGCAGTATTTT	CSASDLVGLSTQYF
-	TRBV5-6	TRBD1	TRBJ1-4	TGTGCCAGCAGCTTGACAGGGGGGGAAAAACTGTTTTTT	CASSLTGGEKLFF
many	TRBV7-2	TRBD1	TRBJ2-7	TGTGCCAGCAGCTTGGGACAGGGAACCTACGAGCAGTACTTC	CASSLGQGTYEQYF
many	TRBV27	-	TRBJ2-7	TGTGCCAGCAGTTTATCCCGGGAATACGAGCAGTACTTC	CASSLSREYEQYF
many	TRBV25-1	TRBD1	TRBJ2-5	TGTGCCAGCTCCACAGGGGGCGGGGAGACCCAGTACTTC	CASSTGGGETQYF
many	TRBV6-1	TRBD1	TRBJ1-4	TGTGCCAGTAGACAGGGGGTTGCTGAAAGACTGTTTTTT	CASRQGVAERLFF
many	TRBV20-1	-	TRBJ2-2	TGCAGTGCGCAGGCCGGGGAGCTGTTTTTT	CSAQAGELFF
-	TRBV6-4	-	TRBJ2-3	TGTGGCAGTGACTCAGTGACAGATACGCAGTATTTT	CGSDSVTDTQYF
many	TRBV5-1	TRBD2	TRBJ2-3	TGCGCCAGCAGCGCGGCCCTAGCGGGGGCCACAGATACGCAGTATTTT	CASSAALAGATDTQYF
many	TRBV20-1	TRBD1	TRBJ1-1	TGCAGTGCTCCTCCGGGGACAGGGGACTGGAACACTGAAGCTTTCTTT	CSAPPGTGDWNTEAFF
many	TRBV7-2	-	TRBJ1-2	TGTGCCAGCAGCGTAGACACCCTCTATGGCTACACCTTC	CASSVDTLYGYTF
many	TRBV30	-	TRBJ1-1	TGTGCCTGGAGGACCGGACGGAGAAGTGTGACTGAAGCTTTCTTT	CAWRTGRRSVTEAFF
many	TRBV9	-	TRBJ2-3	TGTGCCAGCAGCGTAGCTTCAGATACGCAGTATTTT	CASSVASDTQYF
-	TRBV6-2/TRBV6-3	-	TRBJ2-1	TGTGCCAGCCAGGAGGGGGTAGGGTCTGAGCAGTTCTTC	CASQEGVGSEQFF
many	TRBV7-2	-	TRBJ2-3	TGTGCCAGCAGCACAGGGTCTAGACGAGATACGCAGTATTTT	CASSTGSRRDTQYF
medium-sized	TRBV7-8	TRBD2	TRBJ2-1	TGTGCCAGCAGCTCGGGGACTAGCGGCGATGAGCAGTTCTTC	CASSSGTSGDEQFF
-	TRBV2	-	TRBJ2-1	TGTGCCAGCAGTGAAGAGGGGAGGGGGAACAATGAGCAGTTCTTC	CASSEEGRGNNEQFF
-	TRBV5-8	-	TRBJ1-4	TGTGCCAGCAGCCAGGGGCTCGGAACTAATGAAAAACTGTTTTTT	CASSQGLGTNEKLFF
-	TRBV5-5	TRBD1	TRBJ2-4	TGTGCCAGCAGCTCTGGACAGGGCGGAGTAACAATAGCCAAAAACATTCAGTACTTC	CASSSGQGGVTIAKNIQYF
many	TRBV4-1	-	TRBJ2-1	TGCGCCAGCAGCCAAGAACTAGGTGGGTTTGAGCAGTTCTTC	CASSQELGGFEQFF
-	TRBV20-1	TRBD2	TRBJ2-1	TGCAGTGCTGATGGACTAGCGGGAGTCCAAAATGAGCAGTTCTTC	CSADGLAGVQNEQFF
many	TRBV5-1	-	TRBJ2-7	TGCGCCAGCAGCCGGAGGGAAGGCAACGAGCAGTACTTC	CASSRREGNEQYF
many	TRBV3-1	-	TRBJ2-7	TGTGCCAGCAGCCAAGGGGCCTACGAGCAGTACTTC	CASSQGAYEQYF
many	TRBV6-2/TRBV6-3	-	TRBJ1-1	TGTGCCAGCGAACCAGGGTTTGACACTGAAGCTTTCTTT	CASEPGFDTEAFF
many	TRBV6-5	-	TRBJ1-5	TGTGCCAGCAGTTACACCCCGGGAGGCGGTCAGCCCCAGCATTTT	CASSYTPGGGQPQHF
-	TRBV6-2/TRBV6-3	TRBD2	TRBJ2-7	TGTGCCAGCAGTTACGGATCGGGAGGGAACGAGCAGTACTTC	CASSYGSGGNEQYF
many	TRBV6-1	TRBD1	TRBJ2-1	TGTGCCAGCAGCCAGCCAGGGGGCGGTGAGCAGTTCTTC	CASSQPGGGEQFF
many	TRBV6-2/TRBV6-3	-	TRBJ2-3	TGTGCCAGCAGTTACCTGAGCACAGATACGCAGTATTTT	CASSYLSTDTQYF
many	TRBV19	-	TRBJ2-6	TGTGCCAGTAGTATAGGAGGGGCTGGGGCCAACGTCCTGACTTTC	CASSIGGAGANVLTF
-	TRBV20-1	-	TRBJ2-5	TGCAGTGCTAGGCGGCTAGGAGGGTTCCAAGAGACCCAGTACTTC	CSARRLGGFQETQYF
many	TRBV6-2/TRBV6-3	TRBD2	TRBJ2-7	TGTGCCAGCAGTTACTCGAATCAGCTAGCGGGATGGTACGAGCAGTACTTC	CASSYSNQLAGWYEQYF
-	TRBV24-1	TRBD2	TRBJ2-1	TGTGCCACCAGTGAACTTCAAATAGCGGGAGGTTTAAATGAGCAGTTCTTC	CATSELQIAGGLNEQFF
medium-sized	TRBV11-2	TRBD2	TRBJ2-1	TGTGCCAGCAGCTTAGTAGGCGGGAGGGTAAACAATGAGCAGTTCTTC	CASSLVGGRVNNEQFF
-	TRBV11-2	-	TRBJ2-1	TGTGCCAGCAGCTTGCGGTTACCGTCCTACAATGAGCAGTTCTTC	CASSLRLPSYNEQFF
many	TRBV20-1	-	TRBJ1-3	TGCAGTGCTCAAATGCCGGGTTCTGGAAACACCATATATTTT	CSAQMPGSGNTIYF
-	TRBV7-2	-	TRBJ2-7	TGTGCCAACAGCTCCAGCCCTGCCTACTACGAGCAGTACTTC	CANSSSPAYYEQYF
many	TRBV28	TRBD1	TRBJ2-5	TGTGCCAGCAGTCCTCCGGGACAGCAAGAGACCCAGTACTTC	CASSPPGQQETQYF
-	TRBV6-2/TRBV6-3	-	TRBJ2-6	TGTGCCAGCAGTTACTCTCTTAGCGAGGGGTGGGCCAACTTCCTGACTTTC	CASSYSLSEGWANFLTF
-	TRBV10-3	-	TRBJ1-2	TGTGCCATCAGTCAGTCTGGGGTCCGTGGCTACACCTTC	CAISQSGVRGYTF
many	TRBV18	-	TRBJ1-4	TGTGCCAGCCGCAAGTCTAATGAAAAACTGTTTTTT	CASRKSNEKLFF
-	TRBV5-1	-	TRBJ1-3	TGCGCCAACATCCCACTCCTGGGACACGGAGAAGTGTCTGGAAACACCATATATTTT	CANIPLLGHGEVSGNTIYF
many	TRBV12-3/TRBV12-4	-	TRBJ1-2	TGTGCCAGCAGTCGACTGGCCTCTAACTATGGCTACACCTTC	CASSRLASNYGYTF
-	TRBV7-9	-	TRBJ2-2	TGTGCCAGCAGCTCAAGGGGGTCAATGAATTGGCGGGAGATGGCCGGGGAGTTGTTTTTT	CASSSRGSMNWREMAGELFF
-	TRBV6-2/TRBV6-3	TRBD1	TRBJ1-2	TGTGCCAGCATCCATCAGGGAGGGGGCGAGGGCTACACTTTC	CASIHQGGGEGYTF
many	TRBV7-8	-	TRBJ2-1	TGTGCCAGCAGCTCAGCTAGCACCGCCTACAATGAGCAGTTCTTC	CASSSASTAYNEQFF
once	TRBV19	TRBD1	TRBJ2-7	TGTGCCAGTAGTCCAACAGCGGGACAGGGGGTCTACGAGCAGTACTTC	CASSPTAGQGVYEQYF